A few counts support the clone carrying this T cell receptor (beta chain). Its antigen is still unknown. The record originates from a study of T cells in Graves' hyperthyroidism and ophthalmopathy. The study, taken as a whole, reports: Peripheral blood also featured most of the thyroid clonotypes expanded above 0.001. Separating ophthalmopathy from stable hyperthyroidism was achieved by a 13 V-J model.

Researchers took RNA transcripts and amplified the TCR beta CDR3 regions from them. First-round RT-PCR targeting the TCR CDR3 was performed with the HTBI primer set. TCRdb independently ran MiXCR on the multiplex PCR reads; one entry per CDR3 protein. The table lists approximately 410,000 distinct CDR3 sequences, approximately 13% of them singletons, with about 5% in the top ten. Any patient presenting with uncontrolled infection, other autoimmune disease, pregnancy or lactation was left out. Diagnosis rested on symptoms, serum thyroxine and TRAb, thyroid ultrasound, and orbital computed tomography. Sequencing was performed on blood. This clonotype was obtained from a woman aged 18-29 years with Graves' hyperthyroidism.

DNA for the CDR3: TGCGCCAGCAGTGATGCAGGGGAAGGTAATTCACCCCTCCACTTT. This translates into CASSDAGEGNSPLHF. This chain joins TRBV10-2 and TRBJ1-6, with D tentatively TRBD1 (6 bases). The CDR3 is made up of 15 amino acids. Germline values: CDR1 WSHSY, CDR2 SAAADI. V was cut by 3 bases and J by 6 bases, with 12 bases left in between.